This TCR beta chain was observed in a study of OX40 agonist ivuxolimab in advanced cancers. Study as a whole: Patients got intravenous ivuxolimab at 0.01 to 10 mg/kg every 2 weeks. Earlier treatment with anti-PD-1, anti-PD-L1 or anti-CTLA-4 was permitted, and roughly 40% had received some. The study, taken as a whole, reports: At 0.1 to 3.0 mg/kg, CD4+ and CD8+ blood T cells expanded clonally by week 6. Among T cells, CD8+ cells averaged more expanded clones than CD4+ cells.

The V gene's germline CDR1 is SGHRS and CDR2 YFSETQ. This CDR3 is built from 16 residues. J gave up 5 bases and V 1 base, and 8 bases lay outside the gene matches. On this clone: Its antigen remains unidentified.

Generated by immunoSEQ multiplex PCR, the TCRdb table keeps only in-frame clones and is missing some. There are 77,000 or so clones in the sample; 90% to 95% occur only once, and more than 0.3% lies in the top ten. Sequencing used CD4+ or CD8+ T cells sorted from blood, obtained in a trial of the OX40 agonist ivuxolimab. This clonotype was obtained from an adult with an advanced solid tumor such as melanoma, head and neck, liver or kidney cancer. The chain joins TRBV5-1 to TRBJ2-5; TRBD2 aligns across 10 bases. CDR3 DNA sequence: TGCGCCAGCAGCTTGTCGGTAGCGGGGGGCCGGGAGACCCAGTACTTC. It codes for CASSLSVAGGRETQYF.